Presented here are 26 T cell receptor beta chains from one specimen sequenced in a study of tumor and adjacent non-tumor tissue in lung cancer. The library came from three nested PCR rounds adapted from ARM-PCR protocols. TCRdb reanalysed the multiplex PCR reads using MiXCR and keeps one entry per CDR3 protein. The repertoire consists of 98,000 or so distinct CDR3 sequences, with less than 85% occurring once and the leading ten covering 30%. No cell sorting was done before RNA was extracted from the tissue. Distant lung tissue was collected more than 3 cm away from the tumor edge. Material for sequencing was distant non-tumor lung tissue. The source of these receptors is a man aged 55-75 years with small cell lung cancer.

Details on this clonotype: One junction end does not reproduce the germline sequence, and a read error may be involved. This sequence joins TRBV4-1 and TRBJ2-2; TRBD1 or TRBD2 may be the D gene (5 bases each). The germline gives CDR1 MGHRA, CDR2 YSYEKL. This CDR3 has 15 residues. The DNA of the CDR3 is TGCGCCAGCAGCAGCAGAGGGGTCTATACCGGGAAGCTGTTTTTT. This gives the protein CASSSRGVYTGKLFF.

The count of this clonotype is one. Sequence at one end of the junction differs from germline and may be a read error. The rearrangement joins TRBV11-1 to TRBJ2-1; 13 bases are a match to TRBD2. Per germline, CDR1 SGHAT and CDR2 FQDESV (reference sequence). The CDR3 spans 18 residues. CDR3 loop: CAGSSESRTSGSGNVRFF. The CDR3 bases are TGTGCCGGCAGCTCAGAATCGAGGACTAGCGGGAGTGGTAATGTGCGGTTCTTC. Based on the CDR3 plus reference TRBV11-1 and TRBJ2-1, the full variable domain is EAEVAQSPRYKITEKSQAVAFWCDPISGHATLYWYRQILGQGPELLVQFQDESVVDDSQLPKDRFSAERLKGVDSTLKIQPAELGDSAMYLCAGSSESRTSGSGNVRFFGPGTRLTVL.

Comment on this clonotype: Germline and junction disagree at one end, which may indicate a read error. The CDR3 sequence is CVSGQGSRQESQYF. The DNA of the CDR3 is TGTGTCAGCGGCCAGGGGAGCAGGCAAGAGAGCCAGTATTTC. The chain carries TRBV4-2 and TRBJ2-5, with D maybe TRBD1 (6 bases). The CDR3 runs 14 residues. Per germline, CDR1 LGHNA and CDR2 YNFKEQ.

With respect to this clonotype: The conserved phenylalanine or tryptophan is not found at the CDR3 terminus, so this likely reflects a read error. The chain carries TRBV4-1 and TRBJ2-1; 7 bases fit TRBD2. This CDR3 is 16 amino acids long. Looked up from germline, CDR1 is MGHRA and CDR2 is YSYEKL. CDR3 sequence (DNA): TGCGCCAGCAGCCAAGACGCGGGAGCATCCTACAATGGGCAGTTCATC. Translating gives CASSQDAGASYNGQFI.

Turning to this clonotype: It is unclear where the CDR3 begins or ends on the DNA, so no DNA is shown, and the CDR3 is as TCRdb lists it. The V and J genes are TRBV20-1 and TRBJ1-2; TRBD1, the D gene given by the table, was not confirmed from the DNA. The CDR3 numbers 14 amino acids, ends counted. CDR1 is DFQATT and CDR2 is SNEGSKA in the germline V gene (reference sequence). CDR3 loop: CSAPRRDIEYGCTF.

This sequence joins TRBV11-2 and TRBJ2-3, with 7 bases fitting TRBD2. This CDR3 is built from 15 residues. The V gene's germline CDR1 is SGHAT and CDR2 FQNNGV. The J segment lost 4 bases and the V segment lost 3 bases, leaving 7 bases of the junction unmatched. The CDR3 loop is CASSFFLAVSDTQYF. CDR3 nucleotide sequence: TGTGCCAGCAGCTTTTTCCTAGCGGTGTCAGATACGCAGTATTTT.

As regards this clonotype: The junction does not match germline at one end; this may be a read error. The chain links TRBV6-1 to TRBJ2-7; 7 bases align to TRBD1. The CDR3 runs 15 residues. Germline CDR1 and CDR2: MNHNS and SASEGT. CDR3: CASSERDSHTYEQHF. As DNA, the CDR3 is TGTGCCAGCAGTGAAAGGGACAGTCACACCTACGAGCAGCACTTC.

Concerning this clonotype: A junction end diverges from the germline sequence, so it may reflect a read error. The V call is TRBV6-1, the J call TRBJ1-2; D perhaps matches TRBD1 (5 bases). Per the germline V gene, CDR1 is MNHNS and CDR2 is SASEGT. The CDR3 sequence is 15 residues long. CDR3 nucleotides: TGTGCCATTGTGCGACAGCCGCCGCTTAACTATGGCCACACCTTC. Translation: CAIVRQPPLNYGHTF.

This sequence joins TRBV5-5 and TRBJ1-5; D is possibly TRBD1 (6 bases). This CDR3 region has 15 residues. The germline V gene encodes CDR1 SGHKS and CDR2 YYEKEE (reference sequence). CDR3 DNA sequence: TGTAGCAGCAGCTTGTCCGGGACACGCAATCAGCCCCAGCATTTT. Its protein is CSSSLSGTRNQPQHF.

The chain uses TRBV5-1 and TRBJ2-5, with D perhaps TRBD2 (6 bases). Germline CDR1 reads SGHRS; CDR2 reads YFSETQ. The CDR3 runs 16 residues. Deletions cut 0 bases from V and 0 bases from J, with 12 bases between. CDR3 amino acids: CASSLGASDYQETQYF. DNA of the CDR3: TGCGCCAGCAGCTTGGGGGCTAGCGATTACCAAGAGACCCAGTACTTC.

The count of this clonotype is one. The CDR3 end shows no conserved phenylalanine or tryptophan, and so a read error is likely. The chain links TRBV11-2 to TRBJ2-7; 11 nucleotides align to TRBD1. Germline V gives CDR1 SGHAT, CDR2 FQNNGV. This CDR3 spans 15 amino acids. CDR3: CASTHQGQGAGEQYY. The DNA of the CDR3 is TGTGCTAGCACTCATCAAGGACAGGGGGCTGGCGAACAGTACTAC.

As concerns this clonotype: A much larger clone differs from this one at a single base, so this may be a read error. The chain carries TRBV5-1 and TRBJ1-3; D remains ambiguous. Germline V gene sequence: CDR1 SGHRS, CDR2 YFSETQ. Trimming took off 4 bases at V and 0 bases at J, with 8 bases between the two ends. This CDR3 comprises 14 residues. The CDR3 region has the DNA TGCGCCAGCAGCACATCAGTCTCTGGAAACACCATATATTTT. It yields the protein CASSTSVSGNTIYF.

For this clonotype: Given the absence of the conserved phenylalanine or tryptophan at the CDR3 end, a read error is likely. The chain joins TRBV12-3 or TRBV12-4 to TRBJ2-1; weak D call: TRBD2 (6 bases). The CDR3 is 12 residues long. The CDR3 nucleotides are TGTGCCAGCCTGCGGGGCTACAATGGGCAGTTCTAC. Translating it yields CASLRGYNGQFY.

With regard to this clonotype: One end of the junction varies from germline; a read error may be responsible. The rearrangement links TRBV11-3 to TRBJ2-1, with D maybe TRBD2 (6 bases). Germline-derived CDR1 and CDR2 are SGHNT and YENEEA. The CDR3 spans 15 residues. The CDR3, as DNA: TGTGCCAGCAGCTTAGCGGCGGGGTACAACAATGAGCTGTTCTTC. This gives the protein CASSLAAGYNNELFF.

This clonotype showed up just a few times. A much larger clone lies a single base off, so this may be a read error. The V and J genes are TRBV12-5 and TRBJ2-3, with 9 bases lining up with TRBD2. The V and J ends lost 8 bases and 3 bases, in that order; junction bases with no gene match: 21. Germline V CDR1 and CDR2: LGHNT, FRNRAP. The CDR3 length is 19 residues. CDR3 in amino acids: CASLSFRNSGSRKTDTQYF. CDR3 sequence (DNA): TGTGCTAGTCTCTCCTTTAGGAATAGCGGGAGTCGGAAGACAGATACGCAGTATTTT.

This CDR3 is CASSQDGDTQYF. The CDR3 region has the DNA TGTGCCAGCAGTCAGGACGGGGATACGCAGTATTTT. This chain connects TRBV12-3 or TRBV12-4 to TRBJ2-3; D unclear. This CDR3 is 12 amino acids long. V was clipped by 5 bases and J by 6 bases, with 9 bases between them.

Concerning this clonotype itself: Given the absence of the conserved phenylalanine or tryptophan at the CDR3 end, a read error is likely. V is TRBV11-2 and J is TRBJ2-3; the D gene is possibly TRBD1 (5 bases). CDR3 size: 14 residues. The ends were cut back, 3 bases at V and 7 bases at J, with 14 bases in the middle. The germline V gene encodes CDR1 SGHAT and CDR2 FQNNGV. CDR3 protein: CASSFYLTANTQYL. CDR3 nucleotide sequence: TGTGCCAGCAGCTTTTACCTGACAGCCAATACGCAGTATCTT.

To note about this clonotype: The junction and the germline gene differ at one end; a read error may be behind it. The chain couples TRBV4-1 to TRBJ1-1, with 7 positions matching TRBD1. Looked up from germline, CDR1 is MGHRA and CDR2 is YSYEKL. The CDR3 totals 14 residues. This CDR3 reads CASSLDRTATEVFF. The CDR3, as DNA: TGCGCCAGCAGCCTGGACAGGACGGCCACTGAAGTTTTCTTC.

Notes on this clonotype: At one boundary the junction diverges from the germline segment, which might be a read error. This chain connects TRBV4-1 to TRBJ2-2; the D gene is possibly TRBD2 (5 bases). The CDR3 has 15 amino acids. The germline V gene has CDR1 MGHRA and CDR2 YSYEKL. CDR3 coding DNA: TGCGCCAACAGCCAATTAGGAGCCAACACCGGGGAGCTGTTTTTC. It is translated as CANSQLGANTGELFF.

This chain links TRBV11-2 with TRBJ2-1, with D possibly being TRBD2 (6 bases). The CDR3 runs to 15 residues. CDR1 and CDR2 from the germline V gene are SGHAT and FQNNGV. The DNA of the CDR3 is TGTACCAACAGTTTGGCGGGAAGGTCCTACAATGAGCAGTTCTTC. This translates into CTNSLAGRSYNEQFF.

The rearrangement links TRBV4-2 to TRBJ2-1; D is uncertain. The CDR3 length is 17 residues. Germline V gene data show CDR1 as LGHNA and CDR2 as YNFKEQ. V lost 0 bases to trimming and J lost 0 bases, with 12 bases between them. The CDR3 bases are TGTGCCAGCAGCCAAGATCCAACGGTCTTCTCCTACAATGAGCAGTTCTTC. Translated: CASSQDPTVFSYNEQFF.

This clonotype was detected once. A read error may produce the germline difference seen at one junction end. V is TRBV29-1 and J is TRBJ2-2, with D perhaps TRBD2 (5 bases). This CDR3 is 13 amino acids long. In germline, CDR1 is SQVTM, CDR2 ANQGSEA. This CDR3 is CSVGSANTGKLFF. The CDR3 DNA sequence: TGCAGCGTTGGGTCAGCGAACACCGGGAAGCTGTTTTTT.

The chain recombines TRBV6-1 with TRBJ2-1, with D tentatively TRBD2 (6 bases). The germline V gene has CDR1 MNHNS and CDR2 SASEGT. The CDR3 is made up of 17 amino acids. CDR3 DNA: TGTGTGAGCCACTCAAAAGGTAGCGGATCGGTATACAATGAGCAGTTCTTC. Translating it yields CVSHSKGSGSVYNEQFF.

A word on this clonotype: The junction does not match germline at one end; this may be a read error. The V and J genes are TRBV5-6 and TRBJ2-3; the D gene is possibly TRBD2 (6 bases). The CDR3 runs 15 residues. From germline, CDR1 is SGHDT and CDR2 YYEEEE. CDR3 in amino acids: CASRRGPTSTDMQYF. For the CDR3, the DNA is TGTGCCAGCAGGCGGGGACCGACCAGCACAGATATGCAGTATTTT.

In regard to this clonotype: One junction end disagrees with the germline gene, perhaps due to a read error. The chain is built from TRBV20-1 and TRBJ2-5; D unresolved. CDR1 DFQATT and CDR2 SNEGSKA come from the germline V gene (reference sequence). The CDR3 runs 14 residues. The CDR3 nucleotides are TGCAGTGCCGCCCAGACGGGCCGCCAAGAGGCCCAGTACTTC. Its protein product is CSAAQTGRQEAQYF.

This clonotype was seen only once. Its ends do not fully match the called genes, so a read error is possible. The CDR3 region has the DNA TGTGCCAGCAGCCCTTTTCTCCGCACAGATGCGCAGTATTTT. Translating it yields CASSPFLRTDAQYF. The chain is built from TRBV11-2 and TRBJ2-3; D gene unclear. CDR1 is SGHAT, CDR2 FQNNGV, per germline. CDR3 size: 14 residues.